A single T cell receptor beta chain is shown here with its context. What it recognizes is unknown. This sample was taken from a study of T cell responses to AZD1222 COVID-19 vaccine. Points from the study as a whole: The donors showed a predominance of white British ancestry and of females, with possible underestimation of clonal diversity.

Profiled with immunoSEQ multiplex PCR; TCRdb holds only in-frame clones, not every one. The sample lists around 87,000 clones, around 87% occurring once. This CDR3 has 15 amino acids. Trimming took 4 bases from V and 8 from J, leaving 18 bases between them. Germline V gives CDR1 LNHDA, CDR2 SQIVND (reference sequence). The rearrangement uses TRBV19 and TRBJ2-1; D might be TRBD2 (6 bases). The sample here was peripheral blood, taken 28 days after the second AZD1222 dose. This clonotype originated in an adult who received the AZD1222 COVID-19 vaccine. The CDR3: CASSTPGNSGDEQFF. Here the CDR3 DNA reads TGTGCCAGTAGTACCCCAGGGAACTCGGGGGATGAGCAGTTCTTC.